What follows is one TCR beta chain and its context. Antigen: not known. The data were taken from a study of CD8+CD57+ T cells in acquired aplastic anemia. Study-level background: An average of roughly 3.2 ug of DNA was obtained from sorted CD4+ and CD8+ cells. Healthy donors gave about 10 million reads on average for CD4+ cells. Study-level points and caveats: The study found no significant CD8+ Simpson's diversity difference between patients and controls.

Investigators profiled TCR beta VDJ and CDR3 from genomic DNA template. TCRdb re-called the reads through MiXCR, storing one row per CDR3 protein. The data show about 70,000 distinct CDR3 sequences, roughly 50% seen once. Looked up from germline, CDR1 is SGHVS and CDR2 is FQNEAQ. The length of the CDR3 is 17 residues. V lost 5 bases and J 4 bases, leaving 18 bases between the germline ends. Material for sequencing was sorted CD4+, CD8+, or CD8+CD57+ T cells (not recorded which) from PBMCs. This TCR derives from a human donor in good health, serving as a control. The chain links TRBV7-8 to TRBJ2-6; perhaps TRBD1 as D (5 bases). The CDR3 region is CASSPSDQGSGANVLTF. In nucleotides, the CDR3 is TGTGCCAGCAGCCCCTCCGACCAGGGTTCGGGGGCCAACGTCCTGACTTTC.